The rows below give T cell receptor beta chains drawn from one sample of a study of blood T cell repertoires in COVID-19. The method was immunoSEQ multiplex PCR; TCRdb's version includes in-frame clones alone and lacks a portion of them. This table has 240,000 or so clones, about 83% appearing once. Sample: peripheral blood. Receptors were obtained from a man aged 80 or over with acute or convalescent COVID-19. Each CDR3 is given with its conserved first and last residue. A D gene is named only where the DNA matches it firmly. Where a row states a size, it is once, few, many or the class of an expanded clone; other rows omit it.

size	D	V	J	DNA	CDR3
once	TRBD1	TRBV7-9	TRBJ2-5	TGTGCCAGCAGCACGGACAGGCTAACGACCCAGTACTTC	CASSTDRLTTQYF
once	-	TRBV9	TRBJ1-2	TGTGCCAGCAGCGTAGGAGGCACCTATGGCTACACCTTC	CASSVGGTYGYTF
-	-	TRBV18	TRBJ1-6	TGTGCCAGCTCACCGGGGAGGGCTACACCCCTCCACTTT	CASSPGRATPLHF
-	TRBD2	TRBV7-3	TRBJ2-1	TGTGCCAGCAGCTTCTTAGGGACTAGCGGAGGGAATGAGCAGTTCTTC	CASSFLGTSGGNEQFF
-	TRBD1	TRBV5-1	TRBJ2-1	TGCGCCAGCAGCCCTACTTCAGGGACAGTCTACAATGAGCAGTTCTTC	CASSPTSGTVYNEQFF
-	-	TRBV3-1/TRBV3-2	TRBJ2-5	TGTGCCAGCAGCCAAGATGCCAGGGGCGAGGAGACCCAGTACTTC	CASSQDARGEETQYF
-	-	TRBV7-3	TRBJ2-3	TGTGCCAGCAGCCCCCAGGGCCTCACAGATACGCAGTATTTT	CASSPQGLTDTQYF
-	-	TRBV24-1	TRBJ2-5	TGTGCCACCAGTGAATCGGGAACCGAAGAGACCCAGTACTTC	CATSESGTEETQYF
-	-	TRBV7-9	TRBJ2-7	TGTGCCAGCACCCAAGAGAGCGAGCAGTACTTC	CASTQESEQYF
-	-	TRBV2	TRBJ1-3	TGTGCCAGCAGTGTTGGGGGCTCCCTTTCTGGAAACACCATATATTTT	CASSVGGSLSGNTIYF
-	-	TRBV28	TRBJ1-1	TGTGCCAGCAGCCCCCCCACCGGGGAAGCTTTCTTT	CASSPPTGEAFF
-	-	TRBV30	TRBJ1-1	TGTGCCTGGAGTTCCGACAGGCAAAAAATGAACACTGAAGCTTTCTTT	CAWSSDRQKMNTEAFF
-	TRBD2	TRBV7-3	TRBJ2-3	TGTGCCAGCAGCTTAGCGGGAGGGTCCACAGATACGCAGTATTTT	CASSLAGGSTDTQYF
-	TRBD2	TRBV2	TRBJ2-2	TGTGCCAGCAGTGAGGCTAGCGGATACACCGGGGAGCTGTTTTTT	CASSEASGYTGELFF
-	TRBD1	TRBV6-5	TRBJ1-2	TGTGCCAGCAGTCCGGACAGGCGGAGATATGGCTACACCTTC	CASSPDRRRYGYTF
-	-	TRBV6-5	TRBJ1-5	TGTGCCAGCAGGGCCAGAAACAATCAGCCCCAGCATTTT	CASRARNNQPQHF
-	-	TRBV18	TRBJ2-1	TGTGCCAGCTCACCACCAAACACAGGGCTCTACAATGAGCAGTTCTTC	CASSPPNTGLYNEQFF
-	-	TRBV11-3	TRBJ1-1	TGTGCCAGCAGCTGTAGATCCAGGGTTCAAGCTTTCTTT	CASSCRSRVQAFF
-	-	TRBV5-6	TRBJ1-3	TGTGCCAGCAGCTCAGGGGCTGGAAACACCATATATTTT	CASSSGAGNTIYF
-	TRBD2	TRBV24-1	TRBJ2-5	TGTGCCACCAGACTAGCGGGGAAACAAGAGACCCAGTACTTC	CATRLAGKQETQYF
-	TRBD1	TRBV5-1	TRBJ1-1	TGCGCCAGCAGCGGGGGACAGGGAAAGAACACTGAAGCTTTCTTT	CASSGGQGKNTEAFF
once	TRBD2	TRBV9	TRBJ2-1	TGTGCCAGCAGCTCCCGGGGTAGCGGGAAGTCCTACAATGAGCAGTTCTTC	CASSSRGSGKSYNEQFF
-	-	TRBV29-1	TRBJ1-2	TGCAGCGTTGACCGGGACACTTTTTCCTATGGCTACACCTTC	CSVDRDTFSYGYTF
-	TRBD2	TRBV18	TRBJ2-1	TGTGCCAGCTCACTAAGGACTAGCGGGAGCCTCTACAATGAGCAGTTCTTC	CASSLRTSGSLYNEQFF
-	-	TRBV5-1	TRBJ1-2	TGCGCCAGCAGCTTGGGAAAACAGGGTTCCGGTGGCTACACCTTC	CASSLGKQGSGGYTF
-	-	TRBV9	TRBJ1-1	TGTGCCAGCAGCGTAGGCCTGCCCCCATCTAGTCCAGCTTTCTTT	CASSVGLPPSSPAFF
-	-	TRBV3-1/TRBV3-2	TRBJ1-1	TGTGCCAGCACCGCAGGCGGGGGGCGGACTGAAGCTTTCTTT	CASTAGGGRTEAFF
-	TRBD2	TRBV4-3	TRBJ2-1	TGCGCCAGCAGCCAAGATCGGACTAGCGGGGGGATCAACAATGAGCAGTTCTTC	CASSQDRTSGGINNEQFF
-	-	TRBV2	TRBJ1-2	TGTGCCAGCACACAGGGAGCTAACTATGGCTACACCTTC	CASTQGANYGYTF
-	TRBD2	TRBV5-1	TRBJ2-2	TGCGCCAGCAGCATACTAGCGCCGAACACCGGGGAGCTGTTTTTT	CASSILAPNTGELFF
-	-	TRBV5-5	TRBJ1-1	TGTGCCAGCAGCCGAGGTAGGGAGGACACTGAAGCTTTCTTT	CASSRGREDTEAFF
-	-	TRBV21-1	TRBJ2-5	TGTGCCAGCAGTTACCGTGCCACTAGCGGGAAAGCACCTGAGACCCAGTACTTC	CASSYRATSGKAPETQYF
-	-	TRBV28	TRBJ1-6	TGTGCCAGCAGTTCCAGTACAAATTCACCCCTCCACTTT	CASSSSTNSPLHF
-	-	TRBV6-2/TRBV6-3	TRBJ1-6	TGTGCCAGCAGTTACTCGAGAACAGGGCAAGGGTCACCCCTCCACTTT	CASSYSRTGQGSPLHF
few	TRBD2	TRBV5-1	TRBJ2-7	TGCGCCAGCAGCTTAGGCTTGGGACTAGCGGGACCGGGCGAGCAGTACTTC	CASSLGLGLAGPGEQYF
-	-	TRBV28	TRBJ2-1	TGTGCCAGCAGTAACGCGTTTGAGCAGTTCTTC	CASSNAFEQFF
once	TRBD1	TRBV5-1	TRBJ1-6	TGCGCCAGCAGCTTGTCCGGGACAGAAAATTCACCCCTCCACTTT	CASSLSGTENSPLHF
-	TRBD1	TRBV19	TRBJ2-2	TGTGCCAGTAGGAGTCGACAGGGTGAAACCGGGGAGCTGTTTTTT	CASRSRQGETGELFF
-	TRBD1	TRBV5-8	TRBJ1-2	TGTGCCAGCAGCATAGGGACAGGGGGCTATGGCTACACCTTC	CASSIGTGGYGYTF
-	-	TRBV7-8	TRBJ1-5	TGTGCCAGCAGCCACGACAACAAGGTTGGACCCCAGCATTTT	CASSHDNKVGPQHF
-	TRBD1	TRBV15	TRBJ1-2	TGTGCCACCAGCTCTCGGACAGGGCTTTATGGCTACACCTTC	CATSSRTGLYGYTF
-	TRBD1	TRBV28	TRBJ1-2	TGTGCCAGCAGAGCACAGGGGGCAAATAACTATGGCTACACCTTC	CASRAQGANNYGYTF
-	-	TRBV19	TRBJ1-1	TGTGCCAGTAGTGGGCCAAGAAACACTGAAGCTTTCTTT	CASSGPRNTEAFF
-	TRBD1	TRBV28	TRBJ2-6	TGTGCCGCGGGACAGGGAGTAACTGGGGCCAACGTCCTGACTTTC	CAAGQGVTGANVLTF
-	-	TRBV18	TRBJ2-2	TGTGCCAGCTCACCATCTGGGGAGCTGTTTTTT	CASSPSGELFF
-	-	TRBV9	TRBJ1-1	TGTGCCAGCAGCGTCAGGGGATCCACTGAAGCTTTCTTT	CASSVRGSTEAFF
-	TRBD1	TRBV5-1	TRBJ1-3	TGCGCCTCCCGACAGGGGTTCTCTGGAAACACCATATATTTT	CASRQGFSGNTIYF